The 17 T cell receptor beta chains listed next were all sequenced from one sample in a study of OX40 agonist ivuxolimab in advanced cancers. TCRdb's copy holds only in-frame clones and misses some; the assay was immunoSEQ multiplex PCR. The table has about 84,000 clones, approximately 80% seen once. Material: CD4+ or CD8+ T cells sorted from blood, obtained in a trial of the OX40 agonist ivuxolimab. The receptor source for this set is an adult with an advanced solid tumor such as melanoma, head and neck, liver or kidney cancer.

The chain joins TRBV7-2 to TRBJ1-2, with D uncertain. The CDR3 has 13 residues. Trimming left V 1 base short and J 2 bases short, with 5 bases between. CDR1 SGHTA and CDR2 FQGNSA come from the germline V gene. The CDR3 sequence is CASSLELNYGYTF. In nucleotides, the CDR3 is TGTGCCAGCAGCTTAGAGCTCAACTATGGCTACACCTTC.

On this clone: At one boundary the junction diverges from the germline segment, which might be a read error. This CDR3 is CASKQGASNTGELFF. In nucleotides, the CDR3 is TGTGCCAGCAAACAGGGGGCAAGTAACACCGGAGAGCTGTTTTTT. J is TRBJ2-2 and V is TRBV6-5; 9 bases align to TRBD1. Germline CDR1 MNHEY, CDR2 SVGAGI. This CDR3 has 15 residues.

This clone showed up just once. This chain joins TRBV30 and TRBJ2-2; D is possibly TRBD2 (7 bases). Germline V gene sequence: CDR1 GTSNPN, CDR2 SVGIG (reference sequence). The CDR3 extends over 13 amino acids. V was pared by 4 bases and J by 7 bases, with 13 bases between. The CDR3 nucleotides read TGTGCCTGGACGGGGGGCTTCGGCGGGGAGCTGTTTTTT. It translates to CAWTGGFGGELFF.

This chain connects TRBV23-1 to TRBJ2-7; D is ambiguous. TRBV23-1 counts as an open reading frame of uncertain function. This CDR3 spans 14 amino acids. The V end lost 8 bases, the J end lost 5 bases, and 19 bases lay between the germline ends. The CDR3 reads CASPTPSRVHEQYV. For the CDR3, the DNA is TGCGCCAGCCCAACTCCCTCAAGGGTTCACGAGCAGTACGTC.

The chain uses TRBV2 and TRBJ1-1; unclear D gene. The ends were cut back, 7 bases at V and 9 bases at J, with 18 bases in the middle. Germline CDR1 is SNHLY and CDR2 is FYNNEI. The CDR3 runs 13 residues. CDR3 nucleotides: TGTGCCAGCATGATCGGACCTCGAGGGAAAGCTTTCTTT. Translating it yields CASMIGPRGKAFF. The full variable domain, completed using reference TRBV2 and TRBJ1-1, is EPEVTQTPSHQVTQMGQEVILRCVPISNHLYFYWYRQILGQKVEFLVSFYNNEISEKSEIFDDQFSVERPDGSNFTLKIRSTKLEDSAMYFCASMIGPRGKAFFGQGTRLTVV.

This clone was picked up a small number of times. J is TRBJ1-6 and V is TRBV30; TRBD1 matches 7 bases. V lost 7 bases, J lost 4 bases, and 1 base stayed unmatched. The CDR3 sequence is 12 residues long. The germline CDR1 and CDR2 sequences are GTSNPN and SVGIG (reference sequence). The CDR3 here is CASGQYNSPLHF. As DNA, the CDR3 is TGTGCCTCGGGACAGTATAATTCACCCCTCCACTTT.

The V and J genes are TRBV4-3 and TRBJ1-2; a possible D gene is TRBD1 (5 bases). From germline, CDR1 is LGHNA and CDR2 YSLEER. CDR3 length: 17 residues. V was cut by 3 bases and J by 3 bases, with 20 bases left in between. CDR3 in amino acids: CASSHALRGAGHYGYTF. Written as DNA, the CDR3 is TGCGCCAGCAGCCATGCGCTCCGGGGCGCGGGGCACTATGGCTACACCTTC.

The rearrangement links TRBV2 to TRBJ2-5; 7 bases agree with TRBD1. The CDR3 length is 13 residues. Germline CDR1 and CDR2: SNHLY and FYNNEI. Unmatched junction bases numbered 5, after V lost 5 bases and J lost 5 bases. CDR3 protein: CASSPQGLETQYF. The DNA of the CDR3 is TGTGCCAGCAGTCCACAGGGGCTTGAGACCCAGTACTTC.

In this sample, this clone turned up once. V and J are TRBV6-1 and TRBJ2-7; no clear D gene. The length of the CDR3 is 14 residues. Germline V gene sequence: CDR1 MNHNS, CDR2 SASEGT. V lost 1 base, J lost 2 bases, and 9 bases lay in between. CDR3 coding DNA: TGTGCCAGCAGTGAAGGCGGCAGGACCTACGAGCAGTACTTC. It translates to CASSEGGRTYEQYF.

This clone came up once. The chain links TRBV4-2 to TRBJ2-2, with 8 bases aligning to TRBD1. V trimming: 4 bases; J trimming: 3 bases; junction bases outside the gene matches: 4. Germline V lookup: CDR1 LGHNA, CDR2 YNFKEQ. The CDR3 loop spans 15 amino acids. The CDR3, as DNA: TGTGCCAGCAGCCCCCAGGGGGCTGACACCGGGGAGCTGTTTTTT. Translation: CASSPQGADTGELFF.

This clone has a handful of counts. The chain uses TRBV19 and TRBJ1-5, with 8 bases lining up with TRBD1. The V gene's germline CDR1 is LNHDA and CDR2 SQIVND (reference sequence). The CDR3 loop spans 17 amino acids. Germline trimming cut 5 bases from V and 7 bases from J; bases unmatched to any gene: 16. In nucleotides, the CDR3 is TGTGCCAGTAGTCGACAGGGGCCGGGATCCCCCGAGCAGCCCCAGCATTTT. Its translation is CASSRQGPGSPEQPQHF.

This chain links TRBV2 with TRBJ1-1, with 7 positions matching TRBD1. This CDR3 contains 13 residues. V gave up 6 bases and J gave up 1 base; unmatched junction bases: 2. Germline V gene lookup returns CDR1 SNHLY and CDR2 FYNNEI. The CDR3 is CASRGTENTEAFF. The DNA of the CDR3 is TGTGCCAGCAGGGGGACAGAGAACACTGAAGCTTTCTTT.

This clone was seen only once. V and J are TRBV7-2 and TRBJ2-3, with a weak D call TRBD2 (5 bases). V was shortened by 2 bases and J by 2 bases, with 11 bases between the two germline ends. The CDR3 is 15 amino acids. Germline CDR1 and CDR2: SGHTA and FQGNSA. The CDR3 DNA reads as TGTGCCAGCAGCTTATTTAGGAGGCCCACAGATACGCAGTATTTT. It codes for CASSLFRRPTDTQYF.

The chain combines TRBV18 with TRBJ2-7, with a weak D call TRBD1 (6 bases). CDR3 size: 14 residues. The germline V gene has CDR1 KGHSH and CDR2 LQKENI. V lost 5 bases, J lost 3 bases, and 14 bases lay in between. This chain's CDR3 is CASSSRTANYEQYV. CDR3 in DNA: TGTGCCAGCTCATCCCGGACAGCTAACTACGAGCAGTACGTC.

The rearrangement uses TRBV19 and TRBJ2-5; D is unresolved. The V end was cut by 2 bases, the J end by 2 bases, with 15 bases between. CDR1 and CDR2 from the germline V gene are LNHDA and SQIVND (reference sequence). The CDR3 runs to 16 residues. The CDR3 DNA is TGTGCCAGTAGTATAAGTGTGGGTTCTGGACAAGAGACCCAGTACTTC. Encoded protein: CASSISVGSGQETQYF.

The genes are TRBV5-4 and TRBJ2-6, with 9 bases fitting TRBD1. The germline gives CDR1 SGHNT, CDR2 YYREEE (reference sequence). The ends lost 4 bases at V and 0 bases at J; junction bases unmatched: 5. This CDR3 has 17 residues. In nucleotides, the CDR3 is TGTGCCAGCAGCCATGGGACAGGGTTCTCTGGGGCCAACGTCCTGACTTTC. It translates to CASSHGTGFSGANVLTF.

The chain combines TRBV29-1 with TRBJ2-2, with D possibly TRBD1 on 6 matching bases. Per the germline V gene, CDR1 is SQVTM and CDR2 is ANQGSEA. V was clipped by 8 bases and J by 1 base, with 8 bases between them. This CDR3 is built from 12 residues. The CDR3 protein is CSQQGNTGELFF. CDR3 bases: TGCAGCCAACAGGGGAACACCGGGGAGCTGTTTTTT.